The sequence of this TCR beta chain was determined in a study of blood T cell repertoires in COVID-19. This CDR3 comprises 15 residues. Looked up from germline, CDR1 is SEHNR and CDR2 is FQNEAQ (reference sequence). The J segment lost 3 bases and the V segment lost 5 bases, leaving 5 bases of the junction unmatched. Clones were read by immunoSEQ multiplex PCR, and TCRdb kept only the in-frame ones, dropping some. Of some 58,000 clones in the sample, around nine tenths were seen once. This rearrangement joins TRBV7-9 to TRBJ2-2, with TRBD1 matching over 8 bases. The sequenced material came from peripheral blood. The source of this sequence is a man aged 45-65 years with acute or convalescent COVID-19. The CDR3 DNA follows: TGTGCCAGCAGCCAGAGACAGGGGTACACCGGGGAGCTGTTTTTT. This translates into CASSQRQGYTGELFF.